The present T cell receptor (beta chain) was sequenced within a study of metastatic and nonmetastatic thyroid tumors (TCRdb year 2020). Describing the broader study: Repertoires from peripheral blood and from tumor or nodule tissue samples of malignant and benign thyroid patients were compared. Broad study findings and their caveats: In both blood and tumor samples, malignant tumors were reported to have significantly higher TCR beta diversity than benign nodules.

Inclusive of the bounding cysteine and phenylalanine, the CDR3 is 14 residues long. The kept DNA is CDR3 alone, 42 bases in frame from the first base. Germline trimming amounts to 0 bases on V and 8 bases on J, with 3 as the count of junction bases outside the gene matches. CDR1 and CDR2 were assigned from the germline V gene as SGHTS and YDEGEE. Library construction relied on PCR. The data were produced on an Illumina HiSeq 4000. High-throughput sequencing was used to profile the TCR beta-chain CDR3 region of each patient. In the original analysis: CDR3 differences across clinicopathological groups were used to build a classifier for discriminating distant-metastatic papillary thyroid cancer patients. The Shannon index was used to measure repertoire diversity, and the Morisita-Horn index was used to measure how similar tumor and blood repertoires were. TCRdb applied fastp at Q25 and MiXCR to the public reads, then kept only in-frame beta chains. TCRdb's processing, not the study's, gives the V and J calls here. Across this sample there are over 30,000 clones, with about 20% seen only once. The ten largest account for less than 4% of the sample.

Only one count was recorded for this clone. Its antigen is currently not known. There are no base qualities to consult, and no much larger clone falls within one base. One read alone is a weak basis. Before undergoing thyroid surgery, none of the patients had been given any kind of treatment. The study retrospectively analysed patient clinical samples collected from 2012 to 2018 using T-cell receptor beta sequencing. The chain links TRBV5-8 with TRBJ1-1; 11 bases in the junction line up with TRBD1. The source material was tumor tissue. The sequence derives from a male donor with papillary thyroid cancer or a benign thyroid nodule (not recorded which). Some clones in this sample may be carry-over from other donors' samples. The nucleotide sequence is TGTGCCAGCAGCTTGGCGTGGACAGGGGGCGAAGCTTTCTTT. This sequence encodes CASSLAWTGGEAFF. When the CDR3 is completed using the reference TRBV5-8 and TRBJ1-1 genes on either side, the full variable domain is EAGVTQSPTHLIKTRGQQATLRCSPISGHTSVYWYQQALGLGLQFLLWYDEGEERNRGNFPPRFSGRQFPNYSSELNVNALELEDSALYLCASSLAWTGGEAFFGQGTRLTVV.